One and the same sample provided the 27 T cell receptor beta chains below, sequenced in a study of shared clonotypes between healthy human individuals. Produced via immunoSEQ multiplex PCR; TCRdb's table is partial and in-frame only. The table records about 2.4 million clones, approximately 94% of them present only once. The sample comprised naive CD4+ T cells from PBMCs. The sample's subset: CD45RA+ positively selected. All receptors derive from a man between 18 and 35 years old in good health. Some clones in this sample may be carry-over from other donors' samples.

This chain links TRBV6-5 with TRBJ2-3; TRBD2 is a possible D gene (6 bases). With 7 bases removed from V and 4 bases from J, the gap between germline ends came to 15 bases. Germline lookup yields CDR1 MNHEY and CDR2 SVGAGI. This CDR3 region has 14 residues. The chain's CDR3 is CASTTPGAPDTQYF. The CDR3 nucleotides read TGTGCCAGCACCACCCCGGGAGCACCAGATACGCAGTATTTT.

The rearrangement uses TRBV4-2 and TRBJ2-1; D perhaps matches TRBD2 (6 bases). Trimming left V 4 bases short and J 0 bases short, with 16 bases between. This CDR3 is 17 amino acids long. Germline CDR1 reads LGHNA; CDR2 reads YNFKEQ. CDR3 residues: CASSRPHAGLSYNEQFF. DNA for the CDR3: TGTGCCAGCAGCCGACCCCACGCGGGACTCTCCTACAATGAGCAGTTCTTC.

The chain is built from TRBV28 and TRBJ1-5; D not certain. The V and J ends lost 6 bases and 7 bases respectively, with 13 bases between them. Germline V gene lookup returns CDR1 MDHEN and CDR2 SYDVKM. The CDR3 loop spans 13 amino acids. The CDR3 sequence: CASSSPPGQPQHF. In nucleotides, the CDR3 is TGTGCCAGCAGCTCCCCCCCAGGACAGCCCCAGCATTTT. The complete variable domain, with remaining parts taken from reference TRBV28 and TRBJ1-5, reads DVKVTQSSRYLVKRTGEKVFLECVQDMDHENMFWYRQDPGLGLRLIYFSYDVKMKEKGDIPEGYSVSREKKERFSLILESASTNQTSMYLCASSSPPGQPQHFGDGTRLSIL.

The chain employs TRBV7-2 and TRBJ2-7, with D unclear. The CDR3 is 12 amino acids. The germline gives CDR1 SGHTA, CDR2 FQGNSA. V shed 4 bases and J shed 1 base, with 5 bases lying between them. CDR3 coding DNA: TGTGCCAGCAGCTCCATGTCCTACGAGCAGTACTTC. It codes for CASSSMSYEQYF.

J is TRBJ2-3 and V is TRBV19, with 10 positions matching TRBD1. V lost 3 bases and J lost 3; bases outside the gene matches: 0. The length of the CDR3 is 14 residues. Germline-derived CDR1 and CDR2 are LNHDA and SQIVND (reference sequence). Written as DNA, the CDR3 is TGTGCCAGTAGTATGGGACAGGGGACAGATACGCAGTATTTT. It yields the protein CASSMGQGTDTQYF.

The CDR3 DNA reads as TGTGCCAGCAGCTTATTTTCTGGGTGGACTGAAGCTTTCTTT. Translation: CASSLFSGWTEAFF. This chain links TRBV5-6 with TRBJ1-1; D is uncertain. Between the trimmed V and J ends, which lost 2 bases and 5 bases, there was a span of 13 bases. CDR1 and CDR2 from the germline V gene are SGHDT and YYEEEE. The length of the CDR3 is 14 residues.

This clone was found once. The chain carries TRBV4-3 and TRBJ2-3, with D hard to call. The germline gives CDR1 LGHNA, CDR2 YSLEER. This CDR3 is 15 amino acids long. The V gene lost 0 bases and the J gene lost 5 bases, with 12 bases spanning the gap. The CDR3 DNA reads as TGCGCCAGCAGCCAAGATGGGGTCGTTGGAGATACGCAGTATTTT. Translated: CASSQDGVVGDTQYF.

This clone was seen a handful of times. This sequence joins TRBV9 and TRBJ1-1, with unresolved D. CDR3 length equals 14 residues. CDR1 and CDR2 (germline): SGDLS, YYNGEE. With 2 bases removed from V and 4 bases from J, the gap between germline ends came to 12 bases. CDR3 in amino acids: CASSVMAGSTEAFF. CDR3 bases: TGTGCCAGCAGCGTTATGGCGGGGTCCACTGAAGCTTTCTTT.

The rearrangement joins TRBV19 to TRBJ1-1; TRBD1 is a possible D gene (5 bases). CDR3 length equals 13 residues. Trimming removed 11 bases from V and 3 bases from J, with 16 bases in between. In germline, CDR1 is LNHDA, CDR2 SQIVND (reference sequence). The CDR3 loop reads CASKEGEDTEAFF. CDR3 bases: TGTGCCTCCAAGGAAGGGGAGGACACTGAAGCTTTCTTT.

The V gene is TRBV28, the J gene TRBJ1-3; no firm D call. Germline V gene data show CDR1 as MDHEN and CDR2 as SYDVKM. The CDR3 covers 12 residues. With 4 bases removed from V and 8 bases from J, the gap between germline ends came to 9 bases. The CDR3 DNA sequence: TGTGCCAGCAGTTGGGGTCGGGACACCATATATTTT. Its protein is CASSWGRDTIYF. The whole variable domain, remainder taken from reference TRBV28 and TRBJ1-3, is DVKVTQSSRYLVKRTGEKVFLECVQDMDHENMFWYRQDPGLGLRLIYFSYDVKMKEKGDIPEGYSVSREKKERFSLILESASTNQTSMYLCASSWGRDTIYFGEGSWLTVV.

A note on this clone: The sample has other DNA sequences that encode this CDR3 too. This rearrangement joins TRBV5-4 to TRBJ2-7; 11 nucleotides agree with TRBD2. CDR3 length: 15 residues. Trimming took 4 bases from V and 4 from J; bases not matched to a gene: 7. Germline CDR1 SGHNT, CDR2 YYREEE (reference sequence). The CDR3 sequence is CASSPLAGVSYEQYF. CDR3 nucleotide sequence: TGTGCCAGCAGCCCACTAGCGGGAGTCTCTTACGAGCAGTACTTC.

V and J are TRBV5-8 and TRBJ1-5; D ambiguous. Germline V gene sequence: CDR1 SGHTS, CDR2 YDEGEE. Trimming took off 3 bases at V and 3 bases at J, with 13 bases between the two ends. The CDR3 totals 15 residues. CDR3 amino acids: CASSYGSSYNQPQHF. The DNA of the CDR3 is TGTGCCAGCAGCTATGGCAGTTCTTACAATCAGCCCCAGCATTTT.

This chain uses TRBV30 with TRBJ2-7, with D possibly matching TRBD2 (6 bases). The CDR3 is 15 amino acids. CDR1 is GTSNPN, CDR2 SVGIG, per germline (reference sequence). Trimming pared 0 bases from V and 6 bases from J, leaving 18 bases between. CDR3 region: CAWSVLTGLRGEQYF. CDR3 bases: TGTGCCTGGAGTGTACTAACAGGCTTGCGGGGCGAGCAGTACTTC. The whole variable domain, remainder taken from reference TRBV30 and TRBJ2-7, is SQTIHQWPATLVQPVGSPLSLECTVEGTSNPNLYWYRQAAGRGLQLLFYSVGIGQISSEVPQNLSASRPQDRQFILSSKKLLLSDSGFYLCAWSVLTGLRGEQYFGPGTRLTVT.

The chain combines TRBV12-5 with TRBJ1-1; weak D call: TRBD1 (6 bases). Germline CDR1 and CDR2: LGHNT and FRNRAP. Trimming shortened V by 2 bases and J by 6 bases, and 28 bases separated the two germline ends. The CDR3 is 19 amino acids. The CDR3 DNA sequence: TGTGCTAGTGGTTTGTCAGGGGTGGGGACGGGTACCTACAGGCCTGAAGCTTTCTTT. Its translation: CASGLSGVGTGTYRPEAFF.

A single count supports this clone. CDR3 sequence: CASNDRPDTEAFF. The DNA of the CDR3 is TGTGCCAGCAATGACAGGCCCGACACTGAAGCTTTCTTT. This chain connects TRBV6-5 to TRBJ1-1; D possibly corresponds to TRBD1 (6 bases). CDR3 size: 13 residues. Between the trimmed V and J ends, which lost 7 bases and 3 bases, there was a span of 12 bases. Per germline, CDR1 MNHEY and CDR2 SVGAGI.

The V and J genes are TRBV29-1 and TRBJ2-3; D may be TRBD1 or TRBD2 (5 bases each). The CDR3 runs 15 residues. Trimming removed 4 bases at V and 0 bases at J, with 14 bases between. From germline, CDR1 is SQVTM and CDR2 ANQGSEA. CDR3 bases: TGCAGCGTTGTTCGAGGGGCCCAAAGCACAGATACGCAGTATTTT. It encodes CSVVRGAQSTDTQYF.

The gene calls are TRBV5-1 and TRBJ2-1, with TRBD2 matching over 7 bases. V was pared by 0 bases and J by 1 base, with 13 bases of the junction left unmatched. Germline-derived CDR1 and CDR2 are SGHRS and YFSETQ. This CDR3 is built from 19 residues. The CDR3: CASSLAAGPGTTSYNEQFF. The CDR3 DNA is TGCGCCAGCAGCTTGGCGGCAGGACCCGGGACTACTTCCTACAATGAGCAGTTCTTC.

The CDR3 reads CASRRDRSSGNTIYF. In nucleotides, the CDR3 is TGTGCCAGCCGGAGGGATCGGAGCTCTGGAAACACCATATATTTT. The chain links TRBV7-2 to TRBJ1-3; D gene uncertain. The ends were cut back, 8 bases at V and 0 bases at J, with 14 bases in the middle. Germline V lookup: CDR1 SGHTA, CDR2 FQGNSA. This CDR3 is built from 15 residues.

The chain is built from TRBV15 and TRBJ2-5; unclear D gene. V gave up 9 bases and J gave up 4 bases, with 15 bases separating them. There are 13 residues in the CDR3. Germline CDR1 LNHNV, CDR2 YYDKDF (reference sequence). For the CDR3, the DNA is TGTGCCACGGCCCCGGGTCGACGAGAGACCCAGTACTTC. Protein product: CATAPGRRETQYF.

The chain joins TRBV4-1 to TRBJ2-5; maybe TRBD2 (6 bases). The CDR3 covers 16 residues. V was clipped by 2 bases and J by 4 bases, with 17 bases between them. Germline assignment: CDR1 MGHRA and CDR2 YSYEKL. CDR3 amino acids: CASSQPRAGKGETQYF. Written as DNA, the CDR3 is TGCGCCAGCAGCCAACCCCGGGCGGGGAAGGGAGAGACCCAGTACTTC.

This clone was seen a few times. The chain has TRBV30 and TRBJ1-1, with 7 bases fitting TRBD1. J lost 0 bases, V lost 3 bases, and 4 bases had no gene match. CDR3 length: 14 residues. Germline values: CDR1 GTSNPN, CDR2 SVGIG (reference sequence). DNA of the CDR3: TGTGCCTGGAGAGGGGGCAGCATGAACACTGAAGCTTTCTTT. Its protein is CAWRGGSMNTEAFF. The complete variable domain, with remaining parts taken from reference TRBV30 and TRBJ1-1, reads SQTIHQWPATLVQPVGSPLSLECTVEGTSNPNLYWYRQAAGRGLQLLFYSVGIGQISSEVPQNLSASRPQDRQFILSSKKLLLSDSGFYLCAWRGGSMNTEAFFGQGTRLTVV.

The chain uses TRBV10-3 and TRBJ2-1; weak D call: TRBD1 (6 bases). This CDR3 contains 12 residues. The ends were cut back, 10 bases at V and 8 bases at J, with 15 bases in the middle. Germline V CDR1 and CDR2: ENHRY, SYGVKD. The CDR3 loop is CATGTRIDEQFF. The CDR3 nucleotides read TGTGCCACCGGGACAAGGATCGATGAGCAGTTCTTC.

CDR3 sequence (DNA): TGTGCCAGTAGTATAACGACAGGGAACACTGAAGCTTTCTTT. Amino acids: CASSITTGNTEAFF. The chain joins TRBV19 to TRBJ1-1, with a tentative D call TRBD1 (6 bases). The germline CDR1 and CDR2 sequences are LNHDA and SQIVND (reference sequence). The CDR3 contains 14 residues. V lost 2 bases, J lost 1 base, and 8 bases lay in between.

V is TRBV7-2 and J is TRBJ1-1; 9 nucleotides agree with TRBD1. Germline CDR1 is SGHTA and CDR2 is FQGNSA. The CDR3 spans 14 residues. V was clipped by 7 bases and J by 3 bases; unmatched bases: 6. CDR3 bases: TGTGCCAGCAAGACACAGGGGGCTTACACTGAAGCTTTCTTT. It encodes CASKTQGAYTEAFF.

CDR3 nucleotide sequence: TGCGCCAGCAGGGGGACCGGGACTAGCGGCACCGGGGAGCTGTTTTTT. Protein sequence: CASRGTGTSGTGELFF. This sequence joins TRBV5-1 and TRBJ2-2; 11 nucleotides align to TRBD2. Germline CDR1 and CDR2: SGHRS and YFSETQ. Losses at the gene ends were 5 bases for V and 4 bases for J; bases not matched to a gene: 7. The CDR3 contains 16 residues.

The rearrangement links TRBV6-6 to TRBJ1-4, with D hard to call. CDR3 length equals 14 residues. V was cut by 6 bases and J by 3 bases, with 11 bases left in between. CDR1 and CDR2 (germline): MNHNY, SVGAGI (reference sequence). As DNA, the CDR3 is TGTGCCAGCAGAGCTAGAGTTCCTAATGAAAAACTGTTTTTT. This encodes CASRARVPNEKLFF.

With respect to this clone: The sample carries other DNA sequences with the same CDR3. The CDR3 sequence is CASSFPEETQYF. Here the CDR3 DNA reads TGCGCCAGCAGCTTTCCCGAAGAGACCCAGTACTTC. V is TRBV5-1 and J is TRBJ2-5; D call uncertain. Trimming took off 2 bases at V and 3 bases at J, with 5 bases between the two ends. This CDR3 region has 12 residues. CDR1 is SGHRS, CDR2 YFSETQ, per germline.